This is a list of T cell receptor beta chains from one sample in a study of CD4 and CD8 cells across lung adenocarcinoma regions. Each CDR3 protein gets one entry after TCRdb re-called the PCR reads with MiXCR. The sample records some 10,000 distinct CDR3 sequences, 40% to 55% being singletons. The sequenced sample was CD8+ T cells from the margin of a lung tumor. Receptor source: a male donor with lung adenocarcinoma. The CD4 and CD8 labels of this study may be unreliable. CDR3s include the opening cysteine and the closing phenylalanine or tryptophan. A D gene is named only where the DNA matches it firmly. Clone size is given for some rows only: seen once, a few or many times, or a class if the clone is expanded.

J: TRBJ2-1
D: -
size: many
V: TRBV11-3
CDR3: CASSFFFGGNEQFF
DNA: TGTGCCAGCAGTTTCTTTTTCGGTGGGAATGAGCAGTTCTTC

J: TRBJ2-1
D: TRBD1
size: -
V: TRBV27
CDR3: CASSLQGADEQFF
DNA: TGTGCCAGCAGTTTGCAGGGGGCCGATGAGCAGTTCTTC

J: TRBJ2-4
D: TRBD2
size: -
V: TRBV11-1
CDR3: CASSSGGLSANNIQYF
DNA: TGTGCCAGCAGCTCGGGGGGGCTGAGCGCCAACAACATTCAGTACTTC

J: TRBJ2-1
D: TRBD2
size: large
V: TRBV11-1
CDR3: CASREGTNPYNEQFF
DNA: TGTGCCAGCAGGGAGGGGACTAACCCTTACAATGAGCAGTTCTTC

J: TRBJ2-1
D: TRBD1
size: -
V: TRBV9
CDR3: CASNPGGGTGKNEQFF
DNA: TGTGCCAGCAACCCCGGCGGAGGGACAGGGAAGAATGAGCAGTTCTTC

J: TRBJ2-1
D: -
size: -
V: TRBV7-8
CDR3: CASSLSSANRMNEQFF
DNA: TGTGCCAGCAGCCTATCTAGCGCCAACCGAATGAATGAGCAGTTCTTC

J: TRBJ2-1
D: -
size: many
V: TRBV11-3
CDR3: CASSQDLLKQFF
DNA: TGTGCCAGCAGCCAGGACTTACTTAAGCAGTTCTTC

J: TRBJ2-1
D: -
size: -
V: TRBV7-9
CDR3: CASSHSSYNEQFF
DNA: TGTGCCAGCAGCCACTCTTCCTACAATGAGCAGTTCTTC

J: TRBJ2-3
D: -
size: many
V: TRBV24-1
CDR3: CATGDANLGFADTQYF
DNA: TGTGCCACCGGAGACGCCAATCTGGGGTTTGCAGATACGCAGTATTTT

J: TRBJ2-3
D: -
size: -
V: TRBV3-1
CDR3: CASTAGSTDTQYF
DNA: TGTGCCAGCACCGCGGGGTCGACAGATACGCAGTATTTT

J: TRBJ2-7
D: -
size: -
V: TRBV10-1
CDR3: CASSENWGYEQYF
DNA: TGCGCCAGCAGTGAGAATTGGGGTTACGAGCAGTACTTC

J: TRBJ2-3
D: -
size: many
V: TRBV6-1
CDR3: CASRNREPDTQYF
DNA: TGTGCCAGCAGAAACAGGGAGCCAGATACGCAGTATTTT

J: TRBJ1-4
D: -
size: few
V: TRBV7-8
CDR3: CASSLNSGQAEKLFF
DNA: TGTGCCAGCAGCTTAAACAGCGGGCAGGCTGAAAAACTGTTTTTT

J: TRBJ2-3
D: TRBD2
size: -
V: TRBV10-1
CDR3: CASSEVAGRPQETQYF
DNA: TGCGCCAGCAGTGAGGTAGCGGGCCGTCCGCAAGAGACCCAGTATTTT

J: TRBJ2-3
D: TRBD2
size: many
V: TRBV11-3
CDR3: CASSRTKIAGFTDTQYF
DNA: TGTGCCAGCAGCCGTACTAAAATAGCGGGATTCACAGATACGCAGTATTTT

J: TRBJ2-5
D: TRBD2
size: many
V: TRBV5-1
CDR3: CASSPRAGSLETQYF
DNA: TGCGCCAGCAGCCCCCGAGCGGGGTCGTTGGAGACCCAGTACTTC

J: TRBJ2-3
D: TRBD2
size: -
V: TRBV7-6
CDR3: CASSLAVAGGGGETQYF
DNA: TGTGCCAGCAGCTTAGCGGTGGCGGGGGGGGGCGGGGAGACGCAGTATTTC

J: TRBJ2-7
D: TRBD2
size: -
V: TRBV6-1
CDR3: CASSPLSSGRAYEQYF
DNA: TGTGCCAGCAGTCCCCTAAGTAGCGGGAGGGCCTACGAGCAGTACTTC

J: TRBJ2-1
D: TRBD2
size: -
V: TRBV6-5
CDR3: CASSSWTSSAGEQFF
DNA: TGTGCCAGCAGTTCTTGGACTAGCAGCGCCGGTGAGCAGTTTTTC

J: TRBJ2-7
D: -
size: -
V: TRBV6-5
CDR3: CASSYAATPYEQYF
DNA: TGTGCCAGCAGTTACGCAGCAACCCCCTACGAGCAGTACTTC

J: TRBJ2-1
D: TRBD2
size: -
V: TRBV12-3/TRBV12-4
CDR3: CASSGAGGGGNEQFF
DNA: TGTGCCAGCAGCGGGGCGGGGGGGGGGGGCAATGAGCAGTTCTTC

J: TRBJ2-7
D: -
size: -
V: TRBV10-3
CDR3: CAISDIRGYYEQYF
DNA: TGTGCCATCAGTGATATAAGGGGTTACTACGAGCAGTACTTC

J: TRBJ1-1
D: -
size: -
V: TRBV5-1
CDR3: CASSFAEPDTEAFF
DNA: TGCGCCAGCAGCTTCGCAGAACCGGACACTGAAGCTTTCTTT

J: TRBJ2-4
D: -
size: -
V: TRBV6-5
CDR3: CASRYPGDQYF
DNA: TGTGCCAGCCGTTATCCTGGAGATCAGTACTTC

J: TRBJ2-5
D: -
size: once
V: TRBV10-1
CDR3: CASSESRGMETQYF
DNA: TGCGCCAGCAGTGAGTCGAGGGGTATGGAGACCCAGTACTTC

J: TRBJ2-7
D: -
size: few
V: TRBV7-8
CDR3: CASSLARLATYEQYF
DNA: TGTGCCAGCAGCTTAGCGCGGCTAGCGACCTACGAGCAGTACTTC

J: TRBJ2-7
D: -
size: few
V: TRBV6-1
CDR3: CASTRTSYEQYF
DNA: TGTGCCAGCACTCGGACCTCCTACGAGCAGTACTTC

J: TRBJ2-3
D: -
size: once
V: TRBV6-1
CDR3: CASSDGRRRGKDTQYF
DNA: TGTGCCAGCAGTGACGGGCGGCGGCGAGGCAAAGACACTCAGTATTTT

J: TRBJ2-5
D: TRBD2
size: few
V: TRBV10-2
CDR3: CASKPAGRVETQYF
DNA: TGCGCCAGCAAACCAGCGGGGAGGGTGGAGACCCAGTACTTC

J: TRBJ2-4
D: -
size: -
V: TRBV6-1
CDR3: CASKLVAVDTQYF
DNA: TGTGCCAGCAAATTGGTAGCCGTAGACACCCAGTACTTC

J: TRBJ2-4
D: -
size: -
V: TRBV10-3
CDR3: CAVWDRRALQKTQYF
DNA: TGTGCCGTGTGGGATAGGCGGGCCCTACAAAAGACTCAGTACTTC

J: TRBJ2-3
D: -
size: -
V: TRBV7-8
CDR3: CARGLGGGRTETQYF
DNA: TGTGCCAGGGGCTTAGGGGGAGGCCGCACAGAGACCCAGTATTTT

J: TRBJ2-5
D: TRBD2
size: -
V: TRBV18
CDR3: CASSPKTSLETQYF
DNA: TGTGCCAGCTCACCAAAGACTAGCCTGGAGACCCAGTACTTC

J: TRBJ2-2
D: -
size: medium-sized
V: TRBV6-5
CDR3: CASSYFPLDSGELFF
DNA: TGTGCCAGCAGTTACTTTCCTCTAGATTCCGGGGAGCTGTTTTTT

J: TRBJ2-1
D: -
size: -
V: TRBV6-1
CDR3: CSSEEDGGGGGEEQFF
DNA: TGTTCCAGTGAGGAGGACGGGGGCGGTGGCGGAGAGGAGCAGTTCTTC

J: TRBJ2-5
D: TRBD2
size: many
V: TRBV10-1
CDR3: CASSPSGGDGETQYF
DNA: TGCGCCAGCAGTCCTTCGGGGGGTGATGGAGAGACCCAGTACTTC

J: TRBJ2-5
D: -
size: few
V: TRBV3-1
CDR3: CASSQYIKETQYF
DNA: TGTGCCAGCAGCCAATATATTAAAGAGACCCAGTACTTC

J: TRBJ2-3
D: TRBD2
size: -
V: TRBV5-1
CDR3: CASSPHPTSGRGTQYF
DNA: TGCGCCAGCAGCCCCCATCCTACTAGCGGGAGAGGTACGCAGTATTTT

J: TRBJ2-7
D: -
size: -
V: TRBV11-3
CDR3: CASSPYFGYEQYF
DNA: TGTGCCAGCAGCCCCTACTTTGGCTACGAGCAGTACTTC

J: TRBJ2-1
D: -
size: few
V: TRBV7-9
CDR3: CASSLPDSSYNEQFF
DNA: TGTGCCAGCAGCTTACCAGACTCCTCCTACAATGAGCAGTTCTTC

J: TRBJ2-3
D: -
size: -
V: TRBV7-2
CDR3: CASSFDKDTQYF
DNA: TGTGCCAGCAGCTTTGACAAGGATACTCAGTATTTT

J: TRBJ2-1
D: TRBD1
size: -
V: TRBV6-1
CDR3: CASGADRGSYEQFF
DNA: TGTGCCAGTGGAGCGGACAGGGGATCCTACGAGCAGTTCTTC

J: TRBJ2-5
D: -
size: few
V: TRBV7-6
CDR3: CARSATGRKETQYF
DNA: TGTGCCAGATCCGCAACAGGGAGGAAAGAGACCCAGTACTTC

J: TRBJ2-3
D: -
size: large
V: TRBV6-5
CDR3: CASTWINTQYF
DNA: TGTGCCAGCACCTGGATAAATACGCAGTATTTT

J: TRBJ1-2
D: -
size: -
V: TRBV6-1
CDR3: CATRGFRGTHYGYTF
DNA: TGTGCCACAAGGGGCTTCCGGGGTACACACTATGGCTACACCTTC

J: TRBJ1-2
D: -
size: few
V: TRBV6-1
CDR3: CASSRSFYGYTF
DNA: TGTGCCAGCAGTCGCTCCTTCTATGGCTACACCTTC

J: TRBJ1-2
D: -
size: -
V: TRBV7-8
CDR3: CASSLVGKNYGYTF
DNA: TGTGCCAGCAGCTTAGTAGGGAAAAACTATGGCTACACCTTC

J: TRBJ2-1
D: TRBD2
size: -
V: TRBV5-8
CDR3: CASSLARLAVMDEQFF
DNA: TGTGCCAGCAGCTTGGCTCGACTAGCAGTCATGGATGAGCAGTTCTTC

J: TRBJ2-3
D: TRBD2
size: few
V: TRBV6-1
CDR3: CASRRGGLGDTQYF
DNA: TGTGCCAGCAGGCGGGGAGGGCTCGGAGATACGCAGTATTTT

J: TRBJ2-3
D: -
size: few
V: TRBV11-2
CDR3: CASSPREAVVGDTQYF
DNA: TGTGCCAGCAGCCCCCGAGAGGCGGTGGTCGGAGATACGCAGTATTTT

J: TRBJ2-3
D: -
size: -
V: TRBV27
CDR3: CASSLAGVEDTQYF
DNA: TGTGCCAGCAGTTTAGCAGGGGTCGAAGATACGCAGTACTTT

J: TRBJ2-1
D: TRBD2
size: many
V: TRBV14
CDR3: CASSQDRLAGAGNEQFF
DNA: TGTGCCAGCAGCCAAGATAGACTAGCGGGAGCGGGCAATGAGCAGTTCTTC